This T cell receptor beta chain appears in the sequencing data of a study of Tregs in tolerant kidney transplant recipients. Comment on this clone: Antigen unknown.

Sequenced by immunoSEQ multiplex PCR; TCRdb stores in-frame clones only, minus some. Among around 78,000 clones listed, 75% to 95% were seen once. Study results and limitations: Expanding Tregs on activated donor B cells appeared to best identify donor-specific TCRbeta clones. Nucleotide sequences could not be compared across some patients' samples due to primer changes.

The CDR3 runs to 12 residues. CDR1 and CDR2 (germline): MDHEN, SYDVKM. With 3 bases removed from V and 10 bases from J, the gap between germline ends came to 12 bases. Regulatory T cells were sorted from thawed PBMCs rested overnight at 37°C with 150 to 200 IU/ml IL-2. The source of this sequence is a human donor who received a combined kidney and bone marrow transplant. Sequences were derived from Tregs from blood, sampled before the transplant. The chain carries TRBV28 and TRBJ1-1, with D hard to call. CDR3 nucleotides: TGTGCCAGCAGTTTGACGGGCGTTGGAGCTTTCTTT. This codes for CASSLTGVGAFF.